The 5 T cell receptor beta chains below come from one sample, sequenced in a study of early T cells in non-severe SARS-CoV-2 infection. TCRdb reprocessed the 5' RACE reads with MiXCR, giving one entry per CDR3 protein. The repertoire holds around 66,000 distinct CDR3 sequences, with approximately 5.9% as singletons. The specimen was whole blood, collected at baseline. These receptors all stem from an adult who was a healthcare worker with PCR-confirmed SARS-CoV-2 infection or an uninfected control (not recorded which).

The table lists this clonotype with many counts. The chain couples TRBV7-9 to TRBJ2-1, with unresolved D. V lost 3 bases and J 3 bases, leaving 6 bases between the germline ends. Germline V CDR1 and CDR2: SEHNR, FQNEAQ (reference sequence). The CDR3 has 13 amino acids. The CDR3: CASSFTSYNEQFF. The CDR3 DNA reads as TGTGCCAGCAGCTTCACCAGCTACAATGAGCAGTTCTTC.

The chain is built from TRBV10-3 and TRBJ2-1, with 13 bases aligning to TRBD2. V gave up 8 bases and J gave up 2 bases; unmatched junction bases: 6. The CDR3 totals 16 residues. Germline CDR1 is ENHRY and CDR2 is SYGVKD. CDR3 region: CAIGRTSGRAYNEQFF. In DNA form, the CDR3 reads TGTGCCATCGGGCGTACTAGCGGGAGGGCCTACAATGAGCAGTTCTTC.

The CDR3 bases are TGTGCCAGCATCCAGGGTGCCTACGAGCAGTACTTC. This sequence encodes CASIQGAYEQYF. The gene calls are TRBV2 and TRBJ2-7; D is possibly TRBD1 (5 bases). The CDR3 consists of 12 residues. Deletions cut 7 bases from V and 2 bases from J, with 9 bases between. CDR1 is SNHLY and CDR2 is FYNNEI in the germline V gene.

This clonotype was picked up many times. The chain joins TRBV6-5 to TRBJ1-2; D might be TRBD1 (5 bases). Trimming pared 4 bases from V and 4 bases from J, leaving 16 bases between. The CDR3 covers 15 residues. Germline lookup yields CDR1 MNHEY and CDR2 SVGAGI. CDR3 amino acids: CASSFTGGTSYGYTF. As DNA, the CDR3 is TGTGCCAGCAGTTTTACAGGCGGGACGTCCTATGGCTACACCTTC.

The CDR3 coding sequence is TGTGCCAGCAGTATAGACAGGGGCTATGGCTACACCTTC. Protein product: CASSIDRGYGYTF. The chain uses TRBV2 and TRBJ1-2; 8 bases line up with TRBD1. This CDR3 is built from 13 residues. The ends lost 5 bases at V and 4 bases at J; junction bases unmatched: 3. Germline lookup yields CDR1 SNHLY and CDR2 FYNNEI.